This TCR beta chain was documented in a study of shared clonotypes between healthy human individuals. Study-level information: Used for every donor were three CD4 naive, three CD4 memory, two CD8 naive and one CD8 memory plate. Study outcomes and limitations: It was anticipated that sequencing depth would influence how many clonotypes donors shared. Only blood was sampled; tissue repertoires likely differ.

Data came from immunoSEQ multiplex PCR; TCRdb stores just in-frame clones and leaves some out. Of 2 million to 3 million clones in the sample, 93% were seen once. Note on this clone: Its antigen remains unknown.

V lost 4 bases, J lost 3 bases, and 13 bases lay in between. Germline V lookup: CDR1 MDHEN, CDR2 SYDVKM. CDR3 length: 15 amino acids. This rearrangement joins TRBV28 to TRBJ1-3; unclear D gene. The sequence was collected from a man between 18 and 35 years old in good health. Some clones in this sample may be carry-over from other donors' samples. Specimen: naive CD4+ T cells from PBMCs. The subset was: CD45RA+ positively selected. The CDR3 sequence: CASSSRTPGGNTIYF. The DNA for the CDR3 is TGTGCCAGCAGTTCGAGGACCCCCGGTGGAAACACCATATATTTT. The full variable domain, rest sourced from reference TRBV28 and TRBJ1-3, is DVKVTQSSRYLVKRTGEKVFLECVQDMDHENMFWYRQDPGLGLRLIYFSYDVKMKEKGDIPEGYSVSREKKERFSLILESASTNQTSMYLCASSSRTPGGNTIYFGEGSWLTVV.